Below, one TCR beta chain is given with its context. Its antigen is not known. The authors prepared UMI-labeled TRB cDNA libraries by 5' RACE. TCRdb re-called the 5' RACE reads, yielding one record per CDR3 amino acid sequence without DNA. This sample contains approximately 140,000 distinct CDR3 sequences. From germline, CDR1 is WNHNN and CDR2 SYGVQD (reference sequence). This CDR3 is built from 14 residues. The data originate from a study of CXCR3-negative and CXCR3-positive naive CD8 T cells. Study-wide findings and caveats: Diversity in memory CD8+ cells fell much lower than the comparably high levels seen in both naive subsets. CXCR3-positive naive cells carried more hydrophobic TRB CDR3s than CXCR3-negative ones.

Triplicate sorts of some 300,000 cells per CD8+ subset. Naive CD8+ T lymphocytes were specified as CD45RO-CCR7+CD27+CD95-. Sequenced sample: naive CXCR3+ CD8+ T cells from blood. Documented subset: CD45RO-CCR7+CD27+CD95- naive CD8+ T cells expressing CXCR3 (TNR3+). The TCR was taken from a human donor in good health. Some clones in this sample may be carry-over from other donors' samples. The chain combines TRBV10-1 with TRBJ2-1; TCRdb's D call, TRBD2, is unchecked because there is no DNA. The CDR3 loop is CASSVGVGVDEQFF.